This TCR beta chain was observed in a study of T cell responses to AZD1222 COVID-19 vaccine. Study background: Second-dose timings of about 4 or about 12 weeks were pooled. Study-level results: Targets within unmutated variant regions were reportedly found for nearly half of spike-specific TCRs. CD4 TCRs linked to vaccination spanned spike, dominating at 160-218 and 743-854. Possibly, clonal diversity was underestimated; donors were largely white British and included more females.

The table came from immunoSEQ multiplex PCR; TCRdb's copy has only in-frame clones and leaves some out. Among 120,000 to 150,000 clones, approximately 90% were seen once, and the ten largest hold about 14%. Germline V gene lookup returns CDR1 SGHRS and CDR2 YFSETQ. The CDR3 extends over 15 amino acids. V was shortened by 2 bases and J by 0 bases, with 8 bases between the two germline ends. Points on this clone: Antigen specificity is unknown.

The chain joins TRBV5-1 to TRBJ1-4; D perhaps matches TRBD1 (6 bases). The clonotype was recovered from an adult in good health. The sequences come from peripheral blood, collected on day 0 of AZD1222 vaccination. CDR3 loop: CASSLQGTTNEKLFF. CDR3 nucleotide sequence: TGCGCCAGCAGCTTACAGGGCACAACTAATGAAAAACTGTTTTTT.